The 8 T cell receptor beta chains given below trace back to one sample, sequenced in a study of STAT3 mutations in large granular lymphocyte leukemia. Findings of the study overall: In T-cell large granular lymphocyte leukemia, about half of patients showed multiple immunodominant subclonotypes.

Here immunoSEQ multiplex PCR was the method, and the copy in TCRdb shows in-frame clones only, minus some. The table lists some 10,000 clones, over 75% of them singletons. Their antigens are not known. The sequenced material came from peripheral blood mononuclear cells. These receptors were obtained from a man older than 75 with T-cell large granular lymphocyte leukemia. Some clones in this sample may be carry-over from other donors' samples.

The rearrangement joins TRBV4-3 to TRBJ2-7; D ambiguous. CDR1 is LGHNA, CDR2 YSLEER, per germline. The CDR3 runs to 13 residues. V shed 0 bases and J shed 4 bases, with 7 bases lying between them. CDR3 bases: TGCGCCAGCAGCCAAGATGTGCTGTACGAGCAGTACTTC. Residues: CASSQDVLYEQYF.

V and J are TRBV6-6 and TRBJ2-4, with TRBD2 as a possible D gene (6 bases). Germline-derived CDR1 and CDR2 are MNHNY and SVGAGI (reference sequence). The CDR3 is 15 residues long. V lost 3 bases, J lost 3 bases, and 12 bases lay in between. CDR3 sequence reads: CASSYGTGDKNIQYF. CDR3 in DNA: TGTGCCAGCAGTTATGGGACGGGGGACAAAAACATTCAGTACTTC.

The V and J genes are TRBV6-5 and TRBJ1-6, with D possibly being TRBD1 (6 bases). Germline CDR1 MNHEY, CDR2 SVGAGI. CDR3 size: 12 residues. Trimming cost V 6 bases and J 13 bases, with 13 bases left between them. The CDR3 protein is CASRRTARPLHF. CDR3 coding DNA: TGTGCCAGCAGGAGGACAGCGCGTCCCCTCCACTTT.

The chain carries TRBV9 and TRBJ1-5, with TRBD1 as a possible D gene (6 bases). Trimming took 3 bases from V and 1 from J, leaving 8 bases between them. The CDR3 extends over 14 amino acids. Germline CDR1 SGDLS, CDR2 YYNGEE. This CDR3 is CASSGTGSNQPQHF. In DNA form, the CDR3 reads TGTGCCAGCAGCGGCACAGGGAGCAATCAGCCCCAGCATTTT.

V gene TRBV7-9 combines with J gene TRBJ1-6; 8 nucleotides agree with TRBD1. V lost 1 base to trimming and J lost 9 bases; unmatched junction nucleotides: 11. This CDR3 is 17 amino acids long. Germline V gene sequence: CDR1 SEHNR, CDR2 FQNEAQ (reference sequence). The DNA of the CDR3 is TGTGCCAGCAGCTTAGTAGGGGCCGGGACAGGTGGTTCACCCCTCCACTTT. Translating it yields CASSLVGAGTGGSPLHF.

The chain joins TRBV11-2 to TRBJ2-7, with D tentatively TRBD2 (6 bases). The V gene's germline CDR1 is SGHAT and CDR2 FQNNGV. The CDR3 contains 14 residues. The ends were cut back, 2 bases at V and 0 bases at J, with 8 bases in the middle. The CDR3 DNA reads as TGTGCCAGCAGCTTAAGGGACTCCTCCTACGAGCAGTACTTC. This codes for CASSLRDSSYEQYF. Combining the CDR3 with reference TRBV11-2 and TRBJ2-7 gives the whole variable domain EAGVAQSPRYKIIEKRQSVAFWCNPISGHATLYWYQQILGQGPKLLIQFQNNGVVDDSQLPKDRFSAERLKGVDSTLKIQPAKLEDSAVYLCASSLRDSSYEQYFGPGTRLTVT.

The chain employs TRBV18 and TRBJ1-5, with D hard to call. Trimming took 2 bases from V and 0 from J, leaving 17 bases between them. Germline CDR1 KGHSH, CDR2 LQKENI. The CDR3 runs 18 residues. The CDR3 bases are TGTGCCAGCTCACCAATGAGACACCGTTATGATAGCAATCAGCCCCAGCATTTT. Protein product: CASSPMRHRYDSNQPQHF.

This clone was seen once. This rearrangement joins TRBV4-1 to TRBJ1-2; possibly TRBD1 for D (5 bases). The CDR3 has 16 amino acids. V was pared by 0 bases and J by 3 bases, with 14 bases between. Germline lookup yields CDR1 MGHRA and CDR2 YSYEKL. The CDR3 protein is CASSQDSVGQYYGYTF. The CDR3 coding sequence is TGCGCCAGCAGCCAAGATTCGGTGGGGCAGTACTATGGCTACACCTTC.